This T cell receptor (beta chain) was identified during a study of blood T cell repertoires in COVID-19. Study details: COVID-19 samples collected from the United States, Italy and Spain covered acute and convalescent phases.

As originally analysed: Estimates of nucleated cell counts were drawn from the amplification of reference gene primers. The table came from immunoSEQ multiplex PCR; TCRdb's copy has only in-frame clones and leaves some out. V, J and clone size reflect that table, while D and trimming were determined from the DNA. The sample holds 200,000 to 250,000 clones; approximately 83% are singletons and the top ten take more than 5.5%. This clone was picked up a small number of times. CDR3 length: 13 amino acids. Trimming shortened V by 7 bases and J by 5 bases, and 14 bases separated the two germline ends. Germline V gene sequence: CDR1 SQVTM, CDR2 ANQGSEA.

The gene calls are TRBV29-1 and TRBJ2-2; D is undetermined. Sequenced material: peripheral blood. This TCR was sampled from a human donor in a cohort sampled during active COVID-19. The CDR3 DNA reads TGCAGCGCCCGTTCGAGGAAGACCGGGGAGCTGTTTTTT. This encodes CSARSRKTGELFF.